This T cell receptor (beta chain) emerged from a study of blood T cell repertoires in COVID-19. Turning to the study itself: Samples of COVID-19 (acute and convalescent) were obtained from the United States, Italy and Spain.

Assay: immunoSEQ multiplex PCR; the TCRdb copy retains only in-frame clones and omits some. The sample records a few hundred thousand clones, approximately 90% being singletons. The ends lost 5 bases at V and 5 bases at J; junction bases unmatched: 5. This CDR3 is built from 13 residues. CDR1 and CDR2 from the germline V gene are SGHTA and FQGTGA. A Seattle source enrolled patients during active infection and followed them longitudinally. This sequence joins TRBV7-3 and TRBJ1-2, with 7 bases fitting TRBD1. The specimen sequenced was peripheral blood. This receptor was identified in a man aged 45-65 years with COVID-19, enrolled during active disease. Written as DNA, the CDR3 is TGTGCCAGCAGCCTCGGGACAGATTATGGCTACACCTTC. This codes for CASSLGTDYGYTF.